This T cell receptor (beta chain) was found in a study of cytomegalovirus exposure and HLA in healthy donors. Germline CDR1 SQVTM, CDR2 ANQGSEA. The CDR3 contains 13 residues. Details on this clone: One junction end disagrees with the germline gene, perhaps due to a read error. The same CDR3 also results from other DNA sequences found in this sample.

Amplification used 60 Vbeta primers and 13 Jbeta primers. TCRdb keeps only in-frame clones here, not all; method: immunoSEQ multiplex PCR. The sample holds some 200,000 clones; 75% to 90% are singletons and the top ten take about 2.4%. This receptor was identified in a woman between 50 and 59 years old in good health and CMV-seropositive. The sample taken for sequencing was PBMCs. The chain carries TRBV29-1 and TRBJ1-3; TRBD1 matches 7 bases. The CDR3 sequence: CSVGQHSGNTIYF. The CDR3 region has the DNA TGTAGCGTGGGACAGCACTCTGGAAACACCATATATTTT.